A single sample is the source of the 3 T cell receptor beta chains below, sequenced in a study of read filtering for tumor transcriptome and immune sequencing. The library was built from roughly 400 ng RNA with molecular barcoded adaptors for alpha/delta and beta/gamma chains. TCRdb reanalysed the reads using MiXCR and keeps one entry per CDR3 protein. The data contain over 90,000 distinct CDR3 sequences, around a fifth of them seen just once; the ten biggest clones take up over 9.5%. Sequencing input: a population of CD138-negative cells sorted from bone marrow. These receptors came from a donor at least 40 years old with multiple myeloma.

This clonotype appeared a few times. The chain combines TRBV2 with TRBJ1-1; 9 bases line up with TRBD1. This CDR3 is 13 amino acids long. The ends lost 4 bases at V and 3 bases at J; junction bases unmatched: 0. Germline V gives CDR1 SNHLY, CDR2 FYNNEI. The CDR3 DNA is TGTGCCAGCAGTGGGACAGGGGACACTGAAGCTTTCTTT. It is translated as CASSGTGDTEAFF. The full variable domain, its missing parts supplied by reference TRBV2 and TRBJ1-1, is EPEVTQTPSHQVTQMGQEVILRCVPISNHLYFYWYRQILGQKVEFLVSFYNNEISEKSEIFDDQFSVERPDGSNFTLKIRSTKLEDSAMYFCASSGTGDTEAFFGQGTRLTVV.

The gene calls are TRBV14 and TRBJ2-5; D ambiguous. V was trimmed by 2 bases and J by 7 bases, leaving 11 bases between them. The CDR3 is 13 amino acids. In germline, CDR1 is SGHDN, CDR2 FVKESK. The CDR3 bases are TGTGCCAGCAGCCAACTCCTGGATGGGACCCAGTACTTC. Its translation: CASSQLLDGTQYF.

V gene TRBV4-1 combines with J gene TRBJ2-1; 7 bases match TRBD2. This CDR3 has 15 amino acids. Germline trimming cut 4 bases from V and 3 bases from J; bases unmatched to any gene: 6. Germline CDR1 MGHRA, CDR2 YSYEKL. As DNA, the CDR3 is TGCGCCAGCAGCCGGGGGGGGGAGGTCTACAATGAGCAGTTCTTC. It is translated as CASSRGGEVYNEQFF.